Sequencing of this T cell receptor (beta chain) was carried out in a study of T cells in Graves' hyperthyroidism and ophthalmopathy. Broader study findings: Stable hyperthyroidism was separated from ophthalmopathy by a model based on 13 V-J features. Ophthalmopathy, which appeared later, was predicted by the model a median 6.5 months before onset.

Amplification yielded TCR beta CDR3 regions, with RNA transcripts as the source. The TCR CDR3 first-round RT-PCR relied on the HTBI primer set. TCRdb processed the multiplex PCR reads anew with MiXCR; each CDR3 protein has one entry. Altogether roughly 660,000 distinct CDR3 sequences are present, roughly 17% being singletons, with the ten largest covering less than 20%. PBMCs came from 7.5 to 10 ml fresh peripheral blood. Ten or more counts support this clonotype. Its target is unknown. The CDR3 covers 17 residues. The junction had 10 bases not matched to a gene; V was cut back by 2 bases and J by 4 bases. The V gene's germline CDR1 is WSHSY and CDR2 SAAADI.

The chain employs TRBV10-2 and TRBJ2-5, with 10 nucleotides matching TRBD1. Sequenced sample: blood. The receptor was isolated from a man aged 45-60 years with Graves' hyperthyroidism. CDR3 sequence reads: CASSEPPRDRGGETQYF. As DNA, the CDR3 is TGCGCCAGCAGTGAGCCCCCCCGGGACAGGGGAGGAGAGACCCAGTACTTC.